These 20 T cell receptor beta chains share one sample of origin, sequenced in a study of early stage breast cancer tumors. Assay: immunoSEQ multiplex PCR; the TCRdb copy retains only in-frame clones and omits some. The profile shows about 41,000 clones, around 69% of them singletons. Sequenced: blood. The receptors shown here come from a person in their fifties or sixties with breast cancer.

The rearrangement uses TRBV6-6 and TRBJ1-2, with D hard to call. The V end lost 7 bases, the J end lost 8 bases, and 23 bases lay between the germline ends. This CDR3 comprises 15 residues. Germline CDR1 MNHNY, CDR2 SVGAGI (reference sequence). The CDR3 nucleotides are TGTGCCAGCATGTTACGCAGGCCTCCCCAAGGCGGCTACACCTTC. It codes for CASMLRRPPQGGYTF.

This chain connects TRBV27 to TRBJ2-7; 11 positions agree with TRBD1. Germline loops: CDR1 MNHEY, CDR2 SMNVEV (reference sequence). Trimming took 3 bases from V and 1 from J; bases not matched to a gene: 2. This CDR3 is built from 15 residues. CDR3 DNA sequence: TGTGCCAGCAGTTTGGGACAGGGGGGTTCCTACGAGCAGTACGTC. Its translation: CASSLGQGGSYEQYV.

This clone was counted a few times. CDR3 sequence (DNA): TGTGCCAGCAGTTCCTCGGGGGGGAGGCAGCCCCAGCATTTT. It yields the protein CASSSSGGRQPQHF. This chain joins TRBV27 and TRBJ1-5; the D gene is possibly TRBD1 (5 bases). V shed 4 bases and J shed 7 bases, with 14 bases lying between them. The CDR3 loop spans 14 amino acids. The germline V gene has CDR1 MNHEY and CDR2 SMNVEV (reference sequence).

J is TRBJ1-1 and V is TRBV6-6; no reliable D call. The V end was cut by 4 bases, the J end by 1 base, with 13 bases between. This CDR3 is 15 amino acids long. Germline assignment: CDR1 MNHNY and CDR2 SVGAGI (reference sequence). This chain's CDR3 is CASSWTGIKNTEAFF. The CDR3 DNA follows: TGTGCCAGCAGTTGGACGGGGATTAAGAACACTGAAGCTTTCTTT.

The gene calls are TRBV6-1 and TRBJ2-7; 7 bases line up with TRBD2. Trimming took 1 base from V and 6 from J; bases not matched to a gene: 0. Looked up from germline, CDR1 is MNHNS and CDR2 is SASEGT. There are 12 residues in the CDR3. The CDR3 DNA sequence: TGTGCCAGCAGTGAAGGGGGGGGCGAGCAGTACTTC. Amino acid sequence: CASSEGGGEQYF.

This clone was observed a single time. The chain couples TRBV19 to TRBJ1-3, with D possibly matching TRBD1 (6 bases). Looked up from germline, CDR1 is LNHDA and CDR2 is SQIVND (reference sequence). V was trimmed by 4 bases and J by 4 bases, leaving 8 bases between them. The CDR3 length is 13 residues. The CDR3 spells CASSTDRGNTIYF. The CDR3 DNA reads TGTGCCAGTAGTACCGACAGGGGAAACACCATATATTTT.

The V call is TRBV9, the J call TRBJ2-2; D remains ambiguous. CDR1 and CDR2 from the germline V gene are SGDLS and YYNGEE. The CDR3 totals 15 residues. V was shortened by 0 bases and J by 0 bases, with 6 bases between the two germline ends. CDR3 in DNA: TGTGCCAGCAGCGTAGCCCTATCGAACACCGGGGAGCTGTTTTTT. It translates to CASSVALSNTGELFF.

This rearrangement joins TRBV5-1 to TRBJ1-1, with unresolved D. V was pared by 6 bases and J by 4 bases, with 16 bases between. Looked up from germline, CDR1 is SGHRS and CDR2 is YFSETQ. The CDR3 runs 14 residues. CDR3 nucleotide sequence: TGCGCCAGCAACTTCGAAACGCGGTCCACTGAAGCTTTCTTT. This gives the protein CASNFETRSTEAFF.

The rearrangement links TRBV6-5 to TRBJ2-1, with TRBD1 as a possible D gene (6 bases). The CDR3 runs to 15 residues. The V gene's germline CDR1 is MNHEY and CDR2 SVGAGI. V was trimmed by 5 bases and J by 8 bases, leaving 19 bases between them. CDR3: CASSPPWAGDDEQFF. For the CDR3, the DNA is TGTGCCAGCAGTCCCCCCTGGGCAGGGGACGATGAGCAGTTCTTC.

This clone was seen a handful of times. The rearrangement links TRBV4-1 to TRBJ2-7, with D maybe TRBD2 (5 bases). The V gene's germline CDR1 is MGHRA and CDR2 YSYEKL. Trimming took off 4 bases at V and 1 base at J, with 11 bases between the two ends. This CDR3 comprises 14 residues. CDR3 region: CASSRGRLSYEQYV. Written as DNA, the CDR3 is TGCGCCAGCAGCCGAGGGCGGTTATCCTACGAGCAGTACGTC.

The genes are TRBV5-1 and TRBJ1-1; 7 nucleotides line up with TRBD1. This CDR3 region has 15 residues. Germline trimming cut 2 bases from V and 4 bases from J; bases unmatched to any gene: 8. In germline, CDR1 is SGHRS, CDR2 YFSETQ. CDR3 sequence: CASSFGAGGITEAFF. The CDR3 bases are TGCGCCAGCAGCTTCGGGGCAGGGGGGATCACTGAAGCTTTCTTT.

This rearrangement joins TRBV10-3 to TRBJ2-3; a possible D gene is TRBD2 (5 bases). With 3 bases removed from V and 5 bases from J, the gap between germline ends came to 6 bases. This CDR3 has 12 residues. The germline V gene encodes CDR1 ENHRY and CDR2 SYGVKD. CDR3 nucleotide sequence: TGTGCCATCAGTGACGGAGGAGATACGCAGTATTTT. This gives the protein CAISDGGDTQYF.

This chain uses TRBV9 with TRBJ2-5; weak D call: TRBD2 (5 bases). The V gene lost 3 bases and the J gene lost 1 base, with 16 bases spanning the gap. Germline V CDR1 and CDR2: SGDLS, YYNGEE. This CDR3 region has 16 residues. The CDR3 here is CASSANQPGTQETQYF. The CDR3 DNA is TGTGCCAGCAGCGCCAATCAACCGGGAACCCAAGAGACCCAGTACTTC.

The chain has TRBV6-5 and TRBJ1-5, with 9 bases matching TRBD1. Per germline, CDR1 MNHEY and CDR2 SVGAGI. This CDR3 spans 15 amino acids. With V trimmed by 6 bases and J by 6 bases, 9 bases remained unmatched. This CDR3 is CASRKTGGGRQPQHF. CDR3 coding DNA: TGTGCCAGCAGGAAAACAGGGGGCGGGCGTCAGCCCCAGCATTTT.

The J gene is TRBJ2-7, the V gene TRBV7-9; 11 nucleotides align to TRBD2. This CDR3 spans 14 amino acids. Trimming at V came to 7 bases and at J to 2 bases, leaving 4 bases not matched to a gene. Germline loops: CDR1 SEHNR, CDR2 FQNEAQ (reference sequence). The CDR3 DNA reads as TGTGCCAGCACCGTAGCGGGAGGGCCCTACGAGCAGTACTTC. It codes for CASTVAGGPYEQYF.

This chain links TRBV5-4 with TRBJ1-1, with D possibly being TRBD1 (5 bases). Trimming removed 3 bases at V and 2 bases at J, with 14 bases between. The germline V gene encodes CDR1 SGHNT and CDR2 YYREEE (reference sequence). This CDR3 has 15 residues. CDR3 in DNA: TGTGCCAGCAGCTCGTTACAGGTTTCAAACACTGAAGCTTTCTTT. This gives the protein CASSSLQVSNTEAFF. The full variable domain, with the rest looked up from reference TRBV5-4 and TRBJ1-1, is ETGVTQSPTHLIKTRGQQVTLRCSSQSGHNTVSWYQQALGQGPQFIFQYYREEENGRGNFPPRFSGLQFPNYSSELNVNALELDDSALYLCASSSLQVSNTEAFFGQGTRLTVV.

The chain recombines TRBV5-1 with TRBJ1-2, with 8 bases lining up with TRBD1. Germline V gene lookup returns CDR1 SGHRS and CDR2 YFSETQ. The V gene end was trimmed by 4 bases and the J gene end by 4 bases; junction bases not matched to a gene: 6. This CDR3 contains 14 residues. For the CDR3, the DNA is TGCGCCAGCAGCCCGGGACAGGATCCCTATGGCTACACCTTC. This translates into CASSPGQDPYGYTF.

CDR3 bases: TGCGCCAGCAGCCCGGAGGGACAGGGGCGGGATACGCAGTATTTT. Its protein is CASSPEGQGRDTQYF. The chain has TRBV5-1 and TRBJ2-3; TRBD1 matches 10 bases. Trimming removed 4 bases from V and 6 bases from J; junction bases left unmatched: 8. Germline CDR1 is SGHRS and CDR2 is YFSETQ. The CDR3 loop spans 15 amino acids.

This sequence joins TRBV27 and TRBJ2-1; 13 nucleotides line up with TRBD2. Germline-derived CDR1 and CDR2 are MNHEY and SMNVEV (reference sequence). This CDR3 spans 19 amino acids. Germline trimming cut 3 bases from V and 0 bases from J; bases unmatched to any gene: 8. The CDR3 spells CASSFFGTSGMSSYNEQFF. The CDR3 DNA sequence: TGTGCCAGCAGTTTCTTCGGGACTAGCGGGATGAGCTCCTACAATGAGCAGTTCTTC.

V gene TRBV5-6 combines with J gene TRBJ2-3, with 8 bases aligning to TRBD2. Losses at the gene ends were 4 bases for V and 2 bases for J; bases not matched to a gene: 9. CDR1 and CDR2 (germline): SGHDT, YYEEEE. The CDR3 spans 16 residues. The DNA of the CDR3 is TGTGCCAGCAGCGGGGGTAGCGGGGAAGTCACAGATACGCAGTATTTT. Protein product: CASSGGSGEVTDTQYF.